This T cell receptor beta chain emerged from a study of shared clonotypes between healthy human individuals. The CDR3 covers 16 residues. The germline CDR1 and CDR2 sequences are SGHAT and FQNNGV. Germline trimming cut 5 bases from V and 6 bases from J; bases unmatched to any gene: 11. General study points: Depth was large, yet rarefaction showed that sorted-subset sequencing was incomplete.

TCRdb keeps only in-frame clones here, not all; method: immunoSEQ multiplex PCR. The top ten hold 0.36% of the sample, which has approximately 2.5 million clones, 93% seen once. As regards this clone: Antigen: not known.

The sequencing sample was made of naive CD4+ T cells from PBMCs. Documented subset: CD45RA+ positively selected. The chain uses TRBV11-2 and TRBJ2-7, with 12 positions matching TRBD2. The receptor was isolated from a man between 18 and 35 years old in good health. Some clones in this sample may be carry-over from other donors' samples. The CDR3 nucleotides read TGTGCCAGCAGCCCTCGACTAGCGGGAGAGTCTTCCGAGCAGTACTTC. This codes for CASSPRLAGESSEQYF.